The T cell receptor (beta chain) described here comes from a study of sequential checkpoint blockade in melanoma. In its sample, this clone was seen a few times. Germline V gives CDR1 MDHEN, CDR2 SYDVKM. Unmatched junction bases numbered 5, after V lost 6 bases and J lost 3 bases. The length of the CDR3 is 15 residues. Here immunoSEQ multiplex PCR was the method, and the copy in TCRdb shows in-frame clones only, minus some. The table has 15,000 to 20,000 clones, 26% seen once. The treatment is: randomized to nivolumab then ipilimumab (arm A) or the reverse (arm B). Here the sequenced sample was tumor tissue (inferred from file names), taken from a patient given nivolumab and ipilimumab in sequence. V usage is TRBV28 and J usage is TRBJ1-5; 10 bases line up with TRBD1. The origin of this receptor is a human donor with melanoma. CDR3 region: CASRRDRGDNQPQHF. The CDR3 DNA is TGTGCCAGCAGGAGGGACAGGGGAGACAATCAGCCCCAGCATTTT. Full variable domain (missing parts from reference TRBV28 and TRBJ1-5): DVKVTQSSRYLVKRTGEKVFLECVQDMDHENMFWYRQDPGLGLRLIYFSYDVKMKEKGDIPEGYSVSREKKERFSLILESASTNQTSMYLCASRRDRGDNQPQHFGDGTRLSIL.